A selection of T cell receptor beta chains follows, all from one sample in a study of OX40 agonist ivuxolimab in advanced cancers. Libraries were prepared by immunoSEQ multiplex PCR; TCRdb keeps only in-frame clonotypes and omits some of them. The profile shows roughly 14,000 clones, 82% of them singletons. This specimen consisted of CD4+ or CD8+ T cells sorted from blood, obtained in a trial of the OX40 agonist ivuxolimab. Receptor source: an adult with an advanced solid tumor such as melanoma, head and neck, liver or kidney cancer. CDR3s include the opening cysteine and the closing phenylalanine or tryptophan. Each record gives: clone size, V gene, J gene, D gene, CDR3 protein, CDR3 DNA. The D gene is left open where the match is weak. Size values are once, few and many counts, or a class for expanded clones, and some rows have none.

NA	TRBV15	TRBJ2-1	TRBD2	CATSGTSGSYNEQFF	TGTGCCACCAGCGGGACTAGCGGGAGCTACAATGAGCAGTTCTTC
NA	TRBV7-3	TRBJ2-1	TRBD2	CASSPDRGLGRLAGGNEQFF	TGTGCCAGCAGCCCCGATAGGGGGCTTGGAAGACTAGCGGGGGGAAATGAGCAGTTCTTC
NA	TRBV10-2	TRBJ2-7	TRBD2	CASSPSSGAYEQYF	TGCGCCAGCAGTCCATCTAGCGGTGCCTACGAGCAGTACTTC
NA	TRBV5-5	TRBJ1-2	NA	CASSLGGSNYGYTF	TGTGCCAGCAGCTTAGGGGGAAGTAACTATGGCTACACCTTC
NA	TRBV6-5	TRBJ2-7	NA	CASSYSMGDPVGEQYF	TGTGCCAGCAGTTACTCGATGGGGGACCCGGTTGGGGAGCAGTACTTC
NA	TRBV29-1	TRBJ2-1	TRBD2	CSVELSGLKNEQFF	TGCAGCGTTGAACTTAGCGGGTTGAAAAATGAGCAGTTCTTC
NA	TRBV28	TRBJ2-1	NA	CASSYLTSRDEQFF	TGTGCCAGCAGCTACCTGACTAGTAGGGATGAGCAGTTCTTC
NA	TRBV25-1	TRBJ1-6	NA	CASSEFVIQGPSFSPLHF	TGTGCCAGCAGTGAATTTGTGATTCAAGGGCCCTCCTTTTCACCCCTCCACTTT
NA	TRBV6-4	TRBJ2-1	NA	CASSVSEGGQSEQFF	TGTGCCAGCAGTGTATCCGAGGGGGGGCAAAGTGAGCAGTTCTTC
NA	TRBV27	TRBJ2-1	TRBD2	CASGPGLAGGNEQFF	TGTGCCAGCGGTCCAGGACTAGCGGGGGGAAATGAGCAGTTCTTC
NA	TRBV29-1	TRBJ2-1	NA	CSVYGNSHNEQFF	TGCAGCGTCTATGGCAATAGTCACAATGAGCAGTTCTTC
NA	TRBV28	TRBJ1-2	NA	CASSGDGYGYTF	TGTGCCAGCAGTGGGGACGGCTATGGCTACACCTTC
NA	TRBV4-1	TRBJ1-4	TRBD1	CASSGLGTGGLREKLFF	TGCGCCAGCAGCGGGTTAGGGACAGGGGGATTACGGGAAAAACTGTTTTTT
NA	TRBV4-3	TRBJ1-1	TRBD1	CASSHGTGAMNTEAFF	TGCGCCAGCAGCCACGGGACAGGGGCCATGAACACTGAAGCTTTCTTT
NA	TRBV4-3	TRBJ1-2	NA	CASSQEWGSYGYTF	TGCGCCAGCAGCCAAGAATGGGGGAGCTATGGCTACACCTTC
few	TRBV9	TRBJ1-4	NA	CASSVDEENEKLFF	TGTGCCAGCAGCGTAGATGAGGAGAATGAAAAACTGTTTTTT
once	TRBV9	TRBJ2-7	TRBD1	CASSDPDRGEGEQYF	TGTGCCAGCAGCGACCCGGACAGGGGTGAGGGCGAGCAGTACTTC
few	TRBV4-1	TRBJ2-6	NA	CASSQGANVLTF	TGCGCCAGCAGCCAGGGGGCCAACGTCCTGACTTTC
NA	TRBV27	TRBJ2-7	TRBD1	CASSYRGTIYEQYF	TGTGCCAGCAGTTACAGGGGGACGATTTACGAGCAGTACTTC
NA	TRBV19	TRBJ1-1	TRBD1	CASHFSPRTGVQNTEAFF	TGTGCCAGCCACTTTTCGCCCCGGACAGGGGTACAGAACACTGAAGCTTTCTTT
NA	TRBV27	TRBJ2-4	TRBD1	CASRDRGVDIQYF	TGTGCCAGCAGAGACAGGGGAGTTGACATTCAGTACTTC
NA	TRBV6-4	TRBJ2-3	NA	CASSDSQGTDTQYF	TGTGCCAGCAGTGACTCACAGGGCACAGATACGCAGTATTTT
NA	TRBV6-5	TRBJ2-2	NA	CASKLGQGVLGELFF	TGTGCCAGCAAACTGGGCCAGGGTGTCCTCGGGGAGCTGTTTTTT
NA	TRBV5-1	TRBJ2-7	NA	CASSLVGSSPYYEQYF	TGCGCCAGCAGCTTGGTTGGGAGTTCGCCTTATTACGAGCAGTACTTC
NA	TRBV6-4	TRBJ2-1	NA	CASSQGTGPYNEQFF	TGTGCCAGCAGTCAAGGCACGGGCCCCTACAATGAGCAGTTCTTC
once	TRBV14	TRBJ2-3	TRBD2	CASSLAGGPADTQYF	TGTGCCAGCAGTTTAGCGGGAGGGCCAGCAGATACGCAGTATTTT
NA	TRBV7-8	TRBJ1-5	NA	CASSPAGVPSNQPQHF	TGTGCCAGCAGCCCCGCAGGGGTACCTAGCAATCAGCCCCAGCATTTT